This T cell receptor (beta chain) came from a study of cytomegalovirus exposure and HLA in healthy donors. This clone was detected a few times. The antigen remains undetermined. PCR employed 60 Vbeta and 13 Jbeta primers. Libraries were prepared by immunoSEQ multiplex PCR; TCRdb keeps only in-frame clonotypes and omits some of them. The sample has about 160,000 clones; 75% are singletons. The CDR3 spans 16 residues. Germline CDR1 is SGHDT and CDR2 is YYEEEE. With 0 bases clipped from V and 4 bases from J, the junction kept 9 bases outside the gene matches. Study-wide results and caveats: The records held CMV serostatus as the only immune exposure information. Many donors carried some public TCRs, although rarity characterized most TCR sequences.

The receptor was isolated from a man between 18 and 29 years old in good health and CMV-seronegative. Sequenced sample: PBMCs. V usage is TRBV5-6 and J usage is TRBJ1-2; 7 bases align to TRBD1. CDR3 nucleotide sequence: TGTGCCAGCAGCTTGGGTATCTACAGGGGACCCTATGGCTACACCTTC. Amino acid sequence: CASSLGIYRGPYGYTF.